This T cell receptor beta chain is from a study of blood T cells in healthy people across ages. Study findings and constraints: No one knew whether donors had CMV, which possibly confounded expanded clonotype changes.

Germline-derived CDR1 and CDR2 are LGHNA and YNFKEQ. Unmatched junction bases numbered 5, after V lost 1 base and J lost 3 bases. The length of the CDR3 is 16 residues. PCR was performed a second time for about 7 to 11 cycles using a sample-barcoded 5' primer and a J-beta primer mix. Using its own MiXCR run on the 5' RACE reads, TCRdb lists one record per CDR3 protein. The table records 2 million or so distinct CDR3 sequences, about 49% of them present only once. On this clonotype: Its target is unknown.

Sequences were obtained from blood. The origin of this receptor is a woman in her forties in good health. V is TRBV4-2 and J is TRBJ2-3; 9 bases are shared with TRBD1. CDR3: CASSQVGQGLTDTQYF. Written as DNA, the CDR3 is TGTGCCAGCAGCCAAGTCGGACAGGGGTTAACAGATACGCAGTATTTT.